This T cell receptor beta chain was sequenced during a study of blood T cell repertoires in COVID-19. This CDR3 has 14 residues. Germline V gene data show CDR1 as MNHEY and CDR2 as SMNVEV (reference sequence). Trimming left V 4 bases short and J 5 bases short, with 14 bases between. Per the original data handling: Amplification from reference gene primers served as the basis for estimated nucleated cell counts. The protocol was immunoSEQ multiplex PCR, while the TCRdb copy is restricted to in-frame clones and leaves out a portion. That table is the source of V, J and clone size, and D and trimming were worked out from the DNA. Among about 230,000 clones listed, under 90% were seen once.

This chain connects TRBV27 to TRBJ2-5, with a weak D call TRBD1 (5 bases). Sequenced sample: peripheral blood. The origin of this receptor is a woman older than 75 with active or convalescent COVID-19. The CDR3 protein is CASSSQGFQETQYF. The CDR3 DNA sequence: TGTGCCAGCAGTTCTCAGGGATTTCAGGAGACCCAGTACTTC.